This T cell receptor (beta chain) was obtained from a study of blood T cell repertoires in COVID-19. Cohorts were based on clinical histories the participants reported. This CDR3 spans 16 amino acids. The V end lost 5 bases, the J end lost 4 bases, and 21 bases lay between the germline ends. Per germline, CDR1 LGHNA and CDR2 YNFKEQ. The protocol was immunoSEQ multiplex PCR, while the TCRdb copy is restricted to in-frame clones and leaves out a portion. The sample has more than 350,000 clones, 85% to 90% seen once; the top ten hold less than 1.2%. This sequence originates from a man between 18 and 29 years old who had recovered from COVID-19. The chain recombines TRBV4-2 with TRBJ2-7; a possible D gene is TRBD2 (9 bases). Source material: PBMCs or T cells enriched from blood (not recorded which). The chain's CDR3 is CASSAGGAGGSYEQYF. CDR3 DNA: TGTGCCAGCAGCGCGGGAGGGGCAGGGGGCAGTTACGAGCAGTACTTC.